This entry features one T cell receptor (beta chain) sequence. As yet, its antigen is unknown. The sample belongs to a study of post-analysis software for immune sequencing data. Turning to the study itself: The disease courses spanned relapsing-remitting, secondary progressive and progressive-relapsing forms of multiple sclerosis.

TCR beta libraries were prepared from cDNA with unique molecular identifiers. With about 1 to 11 million T cells as the source, a few hundred thousand cDNA molecules resulted. TCRdb reprocessed the PCR reads with MiXCR, giving one entry per CDR3 protein. Altogether fewer than 850,000 distinct CDR3 sequences are present, just under 30% being singletons, with the ten largest covering 0.56%. CDR1 is DFQATT and CDR2 is SNEGSKA in the germline V gene (reference sequence). The length of the CDR3 is 15 residues. V trimming: 2 bases; J trimming: 4 bases; junction bases outside the gene matches: 8. Study-level points and caveats: Compared with controls, patients had more of roughly 5 TRBV segments, including TRBV5-6, TRBV5-1 and TRBV20-1. Controls' normalized Chao1 diversity significantly exceeded that of multiple sclerosis patients. Samples made in the same batch grouped tightly together by F measure.

This receptor was identified in a girl aged 10 to 17 with multiple sclerosis. The J gene is TRBJ1-1, the V gene TRBV20-1, with 9 bases that match TRBD1. The sample taken for sequencing was blood. The CDR3 loop is CSARPRDRVGTEAFF. CDR3 DNA: TGCAGTGCTAGACCGAGGGACAGGGTGGGCACTGAAGCTTTCTTT.